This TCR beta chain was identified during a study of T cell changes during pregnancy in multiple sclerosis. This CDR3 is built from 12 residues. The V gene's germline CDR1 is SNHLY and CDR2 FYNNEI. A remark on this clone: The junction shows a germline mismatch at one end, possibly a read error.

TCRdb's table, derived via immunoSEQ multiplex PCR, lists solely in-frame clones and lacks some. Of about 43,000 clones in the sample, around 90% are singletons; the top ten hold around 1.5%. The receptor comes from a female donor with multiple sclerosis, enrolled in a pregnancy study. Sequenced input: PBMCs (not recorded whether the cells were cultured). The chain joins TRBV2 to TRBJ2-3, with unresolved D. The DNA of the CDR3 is TGTGCCAGCAGGGAAGGCACAGATACGCAGTATTTT. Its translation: CASREGTDTQYF.